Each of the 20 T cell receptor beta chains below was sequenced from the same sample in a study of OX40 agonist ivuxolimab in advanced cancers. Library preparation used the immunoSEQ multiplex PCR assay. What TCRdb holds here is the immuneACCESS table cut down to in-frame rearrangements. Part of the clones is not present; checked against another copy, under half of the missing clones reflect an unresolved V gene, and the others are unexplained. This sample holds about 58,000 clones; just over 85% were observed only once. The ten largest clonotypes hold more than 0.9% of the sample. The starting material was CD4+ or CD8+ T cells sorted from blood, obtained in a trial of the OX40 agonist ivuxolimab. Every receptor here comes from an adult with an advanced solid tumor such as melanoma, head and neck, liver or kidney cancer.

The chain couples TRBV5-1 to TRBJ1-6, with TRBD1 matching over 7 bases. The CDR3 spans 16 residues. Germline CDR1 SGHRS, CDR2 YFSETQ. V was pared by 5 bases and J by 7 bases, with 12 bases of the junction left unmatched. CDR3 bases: TGCGCCAGCAGTCATCAGGGGGTCTCCCCCAATTCACCCCTCCACTTT. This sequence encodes CASSHQGVSPNSPLHF. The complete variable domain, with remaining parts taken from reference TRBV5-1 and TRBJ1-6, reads KAGVTQTPRYLIKTRGQQVTLSCSPISGHRSVSWYQQTPGQGLQFLFEYFSETQRNKGNFPGRFSGRQFSNSRSEMNVSTLELGDSALYLCASSHQGVSPNSPLHFGNGTRLTVT.

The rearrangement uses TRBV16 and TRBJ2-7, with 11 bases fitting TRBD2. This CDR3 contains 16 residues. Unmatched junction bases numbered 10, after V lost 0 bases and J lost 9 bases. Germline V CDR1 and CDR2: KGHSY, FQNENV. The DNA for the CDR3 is TGTGCCAGCAGCCAATCGGGGACTAGCGGAATTGAAGGGCAGTACTTC. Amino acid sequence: CASSQSGTSGIEGQYF.

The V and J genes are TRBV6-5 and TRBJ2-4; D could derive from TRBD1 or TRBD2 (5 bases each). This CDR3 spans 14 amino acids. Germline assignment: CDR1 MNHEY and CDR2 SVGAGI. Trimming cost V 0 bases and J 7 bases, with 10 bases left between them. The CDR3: CASSYSPWGNIQYF. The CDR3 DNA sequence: TGTGCCAGCAGTTACTCCCCATGGGGGAACATTCAGTACTTC.

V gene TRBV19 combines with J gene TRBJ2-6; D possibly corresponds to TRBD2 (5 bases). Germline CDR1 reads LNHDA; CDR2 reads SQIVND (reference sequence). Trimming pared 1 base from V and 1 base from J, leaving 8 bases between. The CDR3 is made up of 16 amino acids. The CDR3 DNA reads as TGTGCCAGTAGTATAGTAGGAGGTTCTGGGGCCAACGTCCTGACTTTC. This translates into CASSIVGGSGANVLTF.

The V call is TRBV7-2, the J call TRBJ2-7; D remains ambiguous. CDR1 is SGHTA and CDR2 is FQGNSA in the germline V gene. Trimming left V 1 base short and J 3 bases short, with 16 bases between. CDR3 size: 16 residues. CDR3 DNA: TGTGCCAGCAGCTTAGGCCCACGGTCCGTCGGCTACGAGCAGTACTTC. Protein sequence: CASSLGPRSVGYEQYF. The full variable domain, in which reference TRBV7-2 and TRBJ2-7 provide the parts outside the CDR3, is GAGVSQSPSNKVTEKGKDVELRCDPISGHTALYWYRQSLGQGLEFLIYFQGNSAPDKSGLPSDRFSAERTGGSVSTLTIQRTQQEDSAVYLCASSLGPRSVGYEQYFGPGTRLTVT.

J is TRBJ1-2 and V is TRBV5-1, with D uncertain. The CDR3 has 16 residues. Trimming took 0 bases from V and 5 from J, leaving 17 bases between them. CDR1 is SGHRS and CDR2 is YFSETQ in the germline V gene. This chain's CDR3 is CASSLAGGEARYGYTF. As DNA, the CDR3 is TGCGCCAGCAGCTTGGCCGGCGGGGAAGCGAGGTATGGCTACACCTTC.

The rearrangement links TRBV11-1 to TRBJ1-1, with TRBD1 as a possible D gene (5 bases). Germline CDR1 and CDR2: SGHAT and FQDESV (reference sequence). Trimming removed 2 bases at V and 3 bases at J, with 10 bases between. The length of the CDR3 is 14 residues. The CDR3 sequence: CASSLYPGHTEAFF. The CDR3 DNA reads TGTGCCAGCAGCTTATACCCAGGGCACACTGAAGCTTTCTTT. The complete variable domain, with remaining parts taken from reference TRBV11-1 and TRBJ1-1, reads EAEVAQSPRYKITEKSQAVAFWCDPISGHATLYWYRQILGQGPELLVQFQDESVVDDSQLPKDRFSAERLKGVDSTLKIQPAELGDSAMYLCASSLYPGHTEAFFGQGTRLTVV.

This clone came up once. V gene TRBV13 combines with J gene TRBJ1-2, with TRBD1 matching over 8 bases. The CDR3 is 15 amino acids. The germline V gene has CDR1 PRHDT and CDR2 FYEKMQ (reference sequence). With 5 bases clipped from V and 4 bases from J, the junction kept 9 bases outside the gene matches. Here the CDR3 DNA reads TGTGCCAGCAGCCATATGACAGGGGATCTCTATGGCTACACCTTC. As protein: CASSHMTGDLYGYTF.

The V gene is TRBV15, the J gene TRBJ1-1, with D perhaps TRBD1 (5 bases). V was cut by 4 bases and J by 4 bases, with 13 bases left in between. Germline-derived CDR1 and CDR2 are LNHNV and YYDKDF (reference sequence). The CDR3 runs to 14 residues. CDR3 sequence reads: CATSKGTGSTEAFF. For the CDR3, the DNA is TGTGCCACCAGCAAGGGGACCGGGTCCACTGAAGCTTTCTTT. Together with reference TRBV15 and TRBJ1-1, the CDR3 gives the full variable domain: DAMVIQNPRYQVTQFGKPVTLSCSQTLNHNVMYWYQQKSSQAPKLLFHYYDKDFNNEADTPDNFQSRRPNTSFCFLDIRSPGLGDTAMYLCATSKGTGSTEAFFGQGTRLTVV.

The CDR3 region is CASRETSNQPQHF. For the CDR3, the DNA is TGTGCCAGCAGGGAGACAAGCAATCAGCCCCAGCATTTT. The chain recombines TRBV6-5 with TRBJ1-5; D is unclear. The CDR3 length is 13 residues. V lost 6 bases to trimming and J lost 1 base, with 7 bases between them. Germline-derived CDR1 and CDR2 are MNHEY and SVGAGI.

DNA of the CDR3: TGTGCCAGCGGTCCCGGGACAGGGAGAGATACGCAGTATTTT. Amino acid sequence: CASGPGTGRDTQYF. V usage is TRBV6-1 and J usage is TRBJ2-3, with 9 bases lining up with TRBD1. The germline V gene encodes CDR1 MNHNS and CDR2 SASEGT. V gave up 8 bases and J gave up 5 bases; unmatched junction bases: 8. This CDR3 region has 14 residues.

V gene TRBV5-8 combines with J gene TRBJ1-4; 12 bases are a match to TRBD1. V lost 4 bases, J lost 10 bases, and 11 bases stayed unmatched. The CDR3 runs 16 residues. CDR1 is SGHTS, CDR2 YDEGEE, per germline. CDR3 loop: CASSRIPGTGGRKLFF. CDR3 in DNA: TGTGCCAGCAGCAGGATCCCCGGGACAGGGGGCAGAAAACTGTTTTTT.

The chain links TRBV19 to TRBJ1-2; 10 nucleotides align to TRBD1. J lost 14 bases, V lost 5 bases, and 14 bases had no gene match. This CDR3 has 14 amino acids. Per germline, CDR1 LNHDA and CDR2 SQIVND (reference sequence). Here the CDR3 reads CASSPDRGTYGGTF. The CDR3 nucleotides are TGTGCCAGTAGTCCGGACAGGGGGACCTATGGAGGGACCTTC.

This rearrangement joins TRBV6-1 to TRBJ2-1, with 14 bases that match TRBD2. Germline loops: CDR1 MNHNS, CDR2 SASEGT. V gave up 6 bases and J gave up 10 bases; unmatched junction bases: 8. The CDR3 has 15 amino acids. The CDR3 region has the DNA TGTGCCAGCAGAACCGGGACTAGCGGGGGTACGGAGCAGTTCTTC. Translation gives CASRTGTSGGTEQFF.

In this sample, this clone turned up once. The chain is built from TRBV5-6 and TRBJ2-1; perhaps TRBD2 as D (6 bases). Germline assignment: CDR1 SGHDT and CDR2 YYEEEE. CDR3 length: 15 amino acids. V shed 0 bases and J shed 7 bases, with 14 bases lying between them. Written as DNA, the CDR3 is TGTGCCAGCAGCTTGGCCGTGACTAGTTGGAATGAGCAGTTCTTC. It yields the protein CASSLAVTSWNEQFF.

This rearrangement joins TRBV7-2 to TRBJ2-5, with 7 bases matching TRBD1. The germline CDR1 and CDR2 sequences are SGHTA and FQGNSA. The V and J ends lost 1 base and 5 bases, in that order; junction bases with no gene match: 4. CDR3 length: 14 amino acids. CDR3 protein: CASSLGGGGETQYF. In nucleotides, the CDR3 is TGTGCCAGCAGCTTAGGAGGGGGCGGGGAGACCCAGTACTTC.

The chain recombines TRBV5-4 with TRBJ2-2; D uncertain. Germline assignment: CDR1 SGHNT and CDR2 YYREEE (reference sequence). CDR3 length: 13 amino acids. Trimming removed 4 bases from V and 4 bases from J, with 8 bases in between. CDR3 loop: CASSPTGTGELFF. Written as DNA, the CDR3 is TGTGCCAGCAGCCCCACGGGCACCGGGGAGCTGTTTTTT.

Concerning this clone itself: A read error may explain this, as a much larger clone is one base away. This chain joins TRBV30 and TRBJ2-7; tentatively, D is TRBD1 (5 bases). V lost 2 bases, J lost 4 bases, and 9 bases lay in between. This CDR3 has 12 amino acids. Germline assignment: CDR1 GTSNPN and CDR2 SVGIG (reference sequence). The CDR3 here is CAWSLTVYEQYF. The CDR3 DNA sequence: TGTGCCTGGAGTCTGACAGTATACGAGCAGTACTTC.

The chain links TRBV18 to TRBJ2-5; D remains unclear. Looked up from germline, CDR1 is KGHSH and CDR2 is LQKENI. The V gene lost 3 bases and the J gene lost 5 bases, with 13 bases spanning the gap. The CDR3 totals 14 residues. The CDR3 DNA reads TGTGCCAGCTCACCTCAAGGGTTGAGCGAGACCCAGTACTTC. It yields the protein CASSPQGLSETQYF. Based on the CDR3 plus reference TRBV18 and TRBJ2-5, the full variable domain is NAGVMQNPRHLVRRRGQEARLRCSPMKGHSHVYWYRQLPEEGLKFMVYLQKENIIDESGMPKERFSAEFPKEGPSILRIQQVVRGDSAAYFCASSPQGLSETQYFGPGTRLLVL.

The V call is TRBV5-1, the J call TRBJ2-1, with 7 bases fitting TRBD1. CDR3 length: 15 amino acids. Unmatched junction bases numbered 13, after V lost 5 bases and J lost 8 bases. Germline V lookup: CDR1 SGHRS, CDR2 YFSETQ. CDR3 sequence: CASRFRDSQWDEQFF. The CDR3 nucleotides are TGCGCCAGCAGGTTTAGGGACAGCCAATGGGATGAGCAGTTCTTC.